This T cell receptor beta chain was captured by sequencing in a study of cytomegalovirus exposure and HLA in healthy donors. Comment on this clone: Its antigen remains unknown.

Findings and caveats of the study: Rarity held for most TCR sequences, but there were some public TCRs that occurred in many donors. In a later analysis, at a false discovery rate of 0.05, approximately 18,000 TCR beta sequences were associated with HLA alleles. The authors listed some 150 TCR beta chains as cytomegalovirus-associated. 87-base-pair reads could not separate some V segments, including TRBV6-2 and TRBV6-3.

Primers: 60 Vbeta forward and 13 Jbeta reverse. TCRdb's copy holds only in-frame clones and misses some; the assay was immunoSEQ multiplex PCR. The listing contains around 40,000 clones. The CDR3 runs 13 residues. The germline V gene encodes CDR1 SGDLS and CDR2 YYNGEE. The junction had 6 bases not matched to a gene; V was cut back by 5 bases and J by 5 bases. The rearrangement links TRBV9 to TRBJ1-1; TRBD1 agrees at 7 bases. The receptor's source is a human donor in good health. Sequenced: PBMCs. CDR3 bases: TGTGCCAGCAGTTATGGGACAGCAACTGAAGCTTTCTTT. Protein: CASSYGTATEAFF.